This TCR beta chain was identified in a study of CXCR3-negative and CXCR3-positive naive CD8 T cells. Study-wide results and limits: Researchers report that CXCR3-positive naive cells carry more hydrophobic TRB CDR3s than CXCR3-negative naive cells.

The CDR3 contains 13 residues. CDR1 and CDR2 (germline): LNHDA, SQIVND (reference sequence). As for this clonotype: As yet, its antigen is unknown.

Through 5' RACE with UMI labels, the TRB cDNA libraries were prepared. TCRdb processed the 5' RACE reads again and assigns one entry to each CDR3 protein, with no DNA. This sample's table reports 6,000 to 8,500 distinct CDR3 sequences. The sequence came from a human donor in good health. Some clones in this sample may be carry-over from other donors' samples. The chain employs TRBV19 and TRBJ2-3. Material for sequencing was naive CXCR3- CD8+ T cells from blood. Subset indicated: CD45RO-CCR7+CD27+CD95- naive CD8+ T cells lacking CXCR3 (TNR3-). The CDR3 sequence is CASSIEIPYTQYF.